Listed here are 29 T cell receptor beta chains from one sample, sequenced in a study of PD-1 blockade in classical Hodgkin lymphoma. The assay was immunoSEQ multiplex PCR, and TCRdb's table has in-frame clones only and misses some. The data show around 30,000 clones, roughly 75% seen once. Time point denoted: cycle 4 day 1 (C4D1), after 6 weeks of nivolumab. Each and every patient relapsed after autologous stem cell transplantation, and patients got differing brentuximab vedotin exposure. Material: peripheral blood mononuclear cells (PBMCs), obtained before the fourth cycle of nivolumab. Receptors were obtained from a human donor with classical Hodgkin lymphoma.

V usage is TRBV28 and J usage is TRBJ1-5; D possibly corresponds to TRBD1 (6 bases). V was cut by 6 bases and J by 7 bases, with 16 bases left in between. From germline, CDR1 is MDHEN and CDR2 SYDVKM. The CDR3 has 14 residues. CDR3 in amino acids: CASRRDILGQPQHF. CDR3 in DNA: TGTGCCAGCAGACGGGACATCCTAGGACAGCCCCAGCATTTT.

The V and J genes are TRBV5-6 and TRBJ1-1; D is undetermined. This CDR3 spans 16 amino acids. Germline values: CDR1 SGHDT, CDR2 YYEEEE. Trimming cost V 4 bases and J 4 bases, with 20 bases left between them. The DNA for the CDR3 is TGTGCCAGCAGCAGGATGGACCGCCGGGAGGGCACTGAAGCTTTCTTT. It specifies CASSRMDRREGTEAFF. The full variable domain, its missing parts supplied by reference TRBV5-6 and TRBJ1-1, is DAGVTQSPTHLIKTRGQQVTLRCSPKSGHDTVSWYQQALGQGPQFIFQYYEEEERQRGNFPDRFSGHQFPNYSSELNVNALLLGDSALYLCASSRMDRREGTEAFFGQGTRLTVV.

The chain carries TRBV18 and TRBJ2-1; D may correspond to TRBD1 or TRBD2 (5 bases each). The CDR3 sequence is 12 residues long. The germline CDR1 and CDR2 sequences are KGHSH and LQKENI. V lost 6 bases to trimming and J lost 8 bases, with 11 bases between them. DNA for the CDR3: TGTGCCAGCTCCCGGGACCCCCATGAGCAGTTCTTC. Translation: CASSRDPHEQFF.

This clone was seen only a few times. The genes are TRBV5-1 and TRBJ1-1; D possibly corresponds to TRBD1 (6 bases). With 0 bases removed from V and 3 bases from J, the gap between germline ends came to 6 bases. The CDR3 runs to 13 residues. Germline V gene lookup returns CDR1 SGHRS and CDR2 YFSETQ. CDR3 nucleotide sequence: TGCGCCAGCAGCTTGGACAGGGACACTGAAGCTTTCTTT. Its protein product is CASSLDRDTEAFF.

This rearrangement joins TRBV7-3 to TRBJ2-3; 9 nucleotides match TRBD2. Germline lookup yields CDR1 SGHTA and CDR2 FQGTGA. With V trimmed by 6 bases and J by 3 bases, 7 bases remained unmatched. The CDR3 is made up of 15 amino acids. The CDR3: CASSLAGVATDTQYF. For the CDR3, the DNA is TGTGCCAGCAGTTTAGCGGGAGTCGCTACAGATACGCAGTATTTT. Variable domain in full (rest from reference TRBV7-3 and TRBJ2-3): GAGVSQTPSNKVTEKGKYVELRCDPISGHTALYWYRQSLGQGPEFLIYFQGTGAADDSGLPNDRFFAVRPEGSVSTLKIQRTERGDSAVYLCASSLAGVATDTQYFGPGTRLTVL.

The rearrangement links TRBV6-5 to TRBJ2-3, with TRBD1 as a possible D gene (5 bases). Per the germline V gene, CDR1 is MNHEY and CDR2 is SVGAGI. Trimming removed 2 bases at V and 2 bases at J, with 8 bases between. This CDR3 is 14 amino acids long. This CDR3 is CASSYDRTTDTQYF. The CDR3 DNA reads TGTGCCAGCAGTTACGACAGAACCACAGATACGCAGTATTTT.

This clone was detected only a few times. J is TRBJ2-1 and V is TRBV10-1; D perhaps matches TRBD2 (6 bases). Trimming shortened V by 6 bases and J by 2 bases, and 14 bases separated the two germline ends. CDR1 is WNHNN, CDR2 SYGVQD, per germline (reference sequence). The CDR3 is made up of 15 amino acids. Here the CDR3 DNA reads TGCGCCAGCAGCGAAGAACTAGCCCCCTACAATGAGCAGTTCTTC. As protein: CASSEELAPYNEQFF.

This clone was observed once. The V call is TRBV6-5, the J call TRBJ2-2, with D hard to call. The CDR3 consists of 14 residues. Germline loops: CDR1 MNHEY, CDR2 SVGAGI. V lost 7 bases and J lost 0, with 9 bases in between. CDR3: CASMHNANTGELFF. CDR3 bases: TGTGCCAGCATGCATAACGCGAACACCGGGGAGCTGTTTTTT.

The CDR3 DNA is TGTGCCAGCAGCTTAGATCAGACGCATCCTGGAAACACCATATATTTT. This translates into CASSLDQTHPGNTIYF. This sequence joins TRBV7-8 and TRBJ1-3; no definite D call. This CDR3 has 16 amino acids. Deletions cut 1 base from V and 2 bases from J, with 12 bases between. Germline V gene lookup returns CDR1 SGHVS and CDR2 FQNEAQ.

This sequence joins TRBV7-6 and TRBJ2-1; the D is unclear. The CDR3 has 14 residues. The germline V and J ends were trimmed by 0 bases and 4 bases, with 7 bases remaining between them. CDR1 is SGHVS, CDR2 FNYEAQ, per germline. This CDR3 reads CASSLAVAYNEQFF. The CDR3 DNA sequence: TGTGCCAGCAGCTTAGCGGTAGCTTACAATGAGCAGTTCTTC.

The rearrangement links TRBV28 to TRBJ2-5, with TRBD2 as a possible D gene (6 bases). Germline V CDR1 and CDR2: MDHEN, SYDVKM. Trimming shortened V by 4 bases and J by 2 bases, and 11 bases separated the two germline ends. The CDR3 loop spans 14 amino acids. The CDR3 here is CASSWTGVQETQYF. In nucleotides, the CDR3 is TGTGCCAGCAGTTGGACGGGAGTTCAAGAGACCCAGTACTTC.

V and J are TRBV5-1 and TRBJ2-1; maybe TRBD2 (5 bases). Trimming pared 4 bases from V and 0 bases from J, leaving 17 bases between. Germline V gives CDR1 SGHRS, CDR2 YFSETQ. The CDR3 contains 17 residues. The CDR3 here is CASSPGYGLPSYNEQFF. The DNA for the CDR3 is TGCGCCAGCAGCCCGGGGTATGGCCTTCCCTCCTACAATGAGCAGTTCTTC.

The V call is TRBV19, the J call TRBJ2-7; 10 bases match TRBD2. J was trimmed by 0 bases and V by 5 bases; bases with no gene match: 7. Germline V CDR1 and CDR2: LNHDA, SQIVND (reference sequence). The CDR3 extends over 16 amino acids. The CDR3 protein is CASSPQAGGVSYEQYF. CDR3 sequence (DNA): TGTGCCAGTAGTCCCCAAGCGGGAGGGGTCTCCTACGAGCAGTACTTC.

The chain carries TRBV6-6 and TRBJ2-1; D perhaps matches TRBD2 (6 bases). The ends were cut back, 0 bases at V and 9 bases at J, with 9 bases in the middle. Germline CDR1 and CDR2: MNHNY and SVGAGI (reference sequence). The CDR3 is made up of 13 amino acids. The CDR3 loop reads CASSYSFGGEQFF. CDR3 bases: TGTGCCAGCAGTTACTCGTTCGGGGGTGAGCAGTTCTTC.

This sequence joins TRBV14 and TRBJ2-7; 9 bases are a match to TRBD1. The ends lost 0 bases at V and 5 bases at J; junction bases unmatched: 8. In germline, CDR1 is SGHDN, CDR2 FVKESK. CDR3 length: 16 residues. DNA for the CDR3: TGTGCCAGCAGCCAAGATTGTGAGACAGGGGGAAACGAGCAGTACTTC. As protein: CASSQDCETGGNEQYF. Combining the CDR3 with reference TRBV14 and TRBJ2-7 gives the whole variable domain EAGVTQFPSHSVIEKGQTVTLRCDPISGHDNLYWYRRVMGKEIKFLLHFVKESKQDESGMPNNRFLAERTGGTYSTLKVQPAELEDSGVYFCASSQDCETGGNEQYFGPGTRLTVT.

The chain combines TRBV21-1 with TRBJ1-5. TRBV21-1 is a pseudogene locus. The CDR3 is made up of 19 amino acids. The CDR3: CASSKAGGPRDGGNQPQHF. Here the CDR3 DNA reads TGTGCCAGCAGCAAAGCTGGGGGGCCCAGGGACGGCGGCAATCAGCCCCAGCATTTT.

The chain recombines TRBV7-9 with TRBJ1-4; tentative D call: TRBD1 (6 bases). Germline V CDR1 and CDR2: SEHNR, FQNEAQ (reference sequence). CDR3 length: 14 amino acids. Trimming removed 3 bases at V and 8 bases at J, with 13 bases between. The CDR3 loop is CASSFRDTREKLFF. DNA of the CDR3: TGTGCCAGCAGCTTCCGGGACACAAGGGAAAAACTGTTTTTT.

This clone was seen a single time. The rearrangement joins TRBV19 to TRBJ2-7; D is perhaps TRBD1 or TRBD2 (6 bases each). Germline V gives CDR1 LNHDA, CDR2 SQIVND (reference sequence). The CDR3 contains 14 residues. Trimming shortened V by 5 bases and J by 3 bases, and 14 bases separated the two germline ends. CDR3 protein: CASSWRRGDYEQYF. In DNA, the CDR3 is TGTGCCAGTAGTTGGCGGAGGGGGGACTACGAGCAGTACTTC.

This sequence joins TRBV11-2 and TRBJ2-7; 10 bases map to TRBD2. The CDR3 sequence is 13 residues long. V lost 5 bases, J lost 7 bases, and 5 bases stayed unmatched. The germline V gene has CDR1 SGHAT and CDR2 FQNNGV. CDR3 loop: CASSLSGRREQYF. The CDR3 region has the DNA TGTGCCAGCAGCCTTAGCGGGAGGAGGGAGCAGTACTTC.

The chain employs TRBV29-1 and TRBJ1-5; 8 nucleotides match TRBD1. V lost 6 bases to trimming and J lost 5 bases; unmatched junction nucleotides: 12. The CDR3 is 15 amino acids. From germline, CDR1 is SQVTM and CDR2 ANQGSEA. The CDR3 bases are TGCAGCGTCGGGACAGGCAGGGGGAACTATCAGCCCCAGCATTTT. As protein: CSVGTGRGNYQPQHF.

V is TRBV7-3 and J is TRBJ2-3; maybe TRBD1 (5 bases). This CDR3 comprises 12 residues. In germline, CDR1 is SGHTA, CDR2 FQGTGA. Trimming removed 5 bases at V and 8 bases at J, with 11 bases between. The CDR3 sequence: CASSPGSATQYF. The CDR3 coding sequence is TGTGCCAGCAGCCCAGGGTCAGCTACGCAGTATTTT.

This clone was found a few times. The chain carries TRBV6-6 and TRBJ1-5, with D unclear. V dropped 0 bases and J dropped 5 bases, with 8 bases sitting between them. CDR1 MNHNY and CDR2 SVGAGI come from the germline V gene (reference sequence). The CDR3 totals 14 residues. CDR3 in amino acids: CASSYSGRYQPQHF. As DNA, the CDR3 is TGTGCCAGCAGTTACTCCGGCAGGTATCAGCCCCAGCATTTT.

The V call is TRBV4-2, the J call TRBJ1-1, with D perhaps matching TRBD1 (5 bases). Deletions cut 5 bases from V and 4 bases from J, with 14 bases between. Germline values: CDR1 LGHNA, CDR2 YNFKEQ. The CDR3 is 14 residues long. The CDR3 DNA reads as TGTGCCAGCAGCTCAGGAGGAGGGGCCACTGAAGCTTTCTTT. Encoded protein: CASSSGGGATEAFF.

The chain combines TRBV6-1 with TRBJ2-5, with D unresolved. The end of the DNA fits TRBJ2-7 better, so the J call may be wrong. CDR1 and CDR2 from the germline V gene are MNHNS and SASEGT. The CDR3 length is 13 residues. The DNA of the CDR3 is TGTGCCAGCAGTGGCCCTCCACTTTACGAGCAGTACTTC. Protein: CASSGPPLYEQYF.

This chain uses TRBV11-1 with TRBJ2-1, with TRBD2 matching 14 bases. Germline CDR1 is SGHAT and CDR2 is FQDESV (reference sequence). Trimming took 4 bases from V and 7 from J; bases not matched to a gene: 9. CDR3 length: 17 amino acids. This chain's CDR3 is CASSWGTSGSGWNEQFF. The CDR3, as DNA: TGTGCCAGCAGCTGGGGGACTAGCGGGAGCGGATGGAATGAGCAGTTCTTC.

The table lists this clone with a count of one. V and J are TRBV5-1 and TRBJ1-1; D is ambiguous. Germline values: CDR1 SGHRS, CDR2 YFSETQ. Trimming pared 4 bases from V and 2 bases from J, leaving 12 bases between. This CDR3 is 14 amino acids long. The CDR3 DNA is TGCGCCAGCAGCGCCCTTTCACCCAACACTGAAGCTTTCTTT. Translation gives CASSALSPNTEAFF.

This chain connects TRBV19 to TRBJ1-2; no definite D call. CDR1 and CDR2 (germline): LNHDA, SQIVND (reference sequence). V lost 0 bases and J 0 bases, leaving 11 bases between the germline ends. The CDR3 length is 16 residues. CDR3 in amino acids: CASSIEGHGANYGYTF. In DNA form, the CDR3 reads TGTGCCAGTAGTATAGAAGGGCATGGAGCTAACTATGGCTACACCTTC.

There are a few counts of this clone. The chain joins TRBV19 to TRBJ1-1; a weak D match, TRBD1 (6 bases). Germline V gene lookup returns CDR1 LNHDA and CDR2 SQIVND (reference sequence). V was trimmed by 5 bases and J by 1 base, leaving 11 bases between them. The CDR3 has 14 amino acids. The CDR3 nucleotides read TGTGCCAGTAGTTTACGACAGGCGAACACTGAAGCTTTCTTT. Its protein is CASSLRQANTEAFF. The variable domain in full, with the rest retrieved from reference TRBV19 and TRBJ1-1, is DGGITQSPKYLFRKEGQNVTLSCEQNLNHDAMYWYRQDPGQGLRLIYYSQIVNDFQKGDIAEGYSVSREKKESFPLTVTSAQKNPTAFYLCASSLRQANTEAFFGQGTRLTVV.

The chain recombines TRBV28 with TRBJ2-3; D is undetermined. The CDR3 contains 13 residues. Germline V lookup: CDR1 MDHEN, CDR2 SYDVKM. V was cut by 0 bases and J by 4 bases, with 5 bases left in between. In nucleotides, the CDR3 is TGTGCCAGCAGTTTATGGGGCTCAGATACGCAGTATTTT. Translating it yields CASSLWGSDTQYF. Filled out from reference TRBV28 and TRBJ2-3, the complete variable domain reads DVKVTQSSRYLVKRTGEKVFLECVQDMDHENMFWYRQDPGLGLRLIYFSYDVKMKEKGDIPEGYSVSREKKERFSLILESASTNQTSMYLCASSLWGSDTQYFGPGTRLTVL.